The rows below give T cell receptor beta chains drawn from one sample of a study of T cells in Graves' hyperthyroidism and ophthalmopathy. TCRdb reprocessed the multiplex PCR reads via MiXCR and lists one record per CDR3 protein. The sample contains 600,000 or so distinct CDR3 sequences, approximately 15% of which appear only once. Sequencing used blood. These receptors all come from a woman between 18 and 29 years old with Graves' ophthalmopathy. Each CDR3 is given with its conserved first and last residue. Each record gives: V gene, D gene, J gene, clone size, CDR3 protein, CDR3 DNA. The D gene is left open where the match is weak. Clone size is shown for a subset of rows, as once, few, many or a class of expanded clone.

V: TRBV12-3/TRBV12-4; D: NA; J: TRBJ2-5; size: many; CDR3: CASSLAPGGAEQETQYF; DNA: TGTGCCAGCAGTTTAGCCCCCGGAGGAGCAGAACAAGAGACCCAGTACTTC
V: TRBV6-2/TRBV6-3; D: TRBD2; J: TRBJ2-3; size: NA; CDR3: CASSYSRTSGGTDTQYF; DNA: TGTGCCAGCAGTTACTCACGGACTAGCGGGGGGACAGATACGCAGTATTTT
V: TRBV19; D: NA; J: TRBJ2-2; size: few; CDR3: CASSSDPGELFF; DNA: TGTGCCAGTAGTTCAGACCCCGGGGAGCTGTTTTTT
V: TRBV27; D: NA; J: TRBJ1-2; size: few; CDR3: CASSRGAYYGYTF; DNA: TGTGCCAGCTCTCGGGGGGCTTACTATGGCTACACCTTC
V: TRBV11-2; D: NA; J: TRBJ2-1; size: many; CDR3: CASSYGTGEQFF; DNA: TGTGCCAGCAGCTACGGGACCGGTGAGCAGTTCTTC
V: TRBV29-1; D: TRBD2; J: TRBJ2-3; size: many; CDR3: CSTPTTSGQPARTQYF; DNA: TGCAGCACTCCTACAACTAGCGGGCAGCCCGCTCGTACGCAGTATTTT
V: TRBV28; D: TRBD1; J: TRBJ2-7; size: NA; CDR3: CASTPTAGTGGSYEQYF; DNA: TGTGCCAGCACCCCCACCGCCGGGACAGGGGGTTCCTACGAGCAGTACTTC
V: TRBV3-1; D: TRBD1; J: TRBJ2-1; size: many; CDR3: CASSHKTGPNEQFF; DNA: TGTGCCAGCAGCCATAAGACAGGGCCGAATGAGCAGTTCTTC
V: TRBV5-5; D: TRBD1; J: TRBJ2-7; size: many; CDR3: CASSLGGTGGFEQYF; DNA: TGTGCCAGCAGCTTGGGCGGGACAGGGGGTTTCGAGCAGTACTTC
V: TRBV18; D: TRBD2; J: TRBJ2-1; size: few; CDR3: CASPGTSDLGEQFF; DNA: TGTGCCAGCCCCGGGACTAGCGACCTGGGTGAGCAGTTCTTC
V: TRBV7-8; D: TRBD2; J: TRBJ2-1; size: many; CDR3: CASSFGLAPYNEQFF; DNA: TGTGCCAGCAGCTTTGGACTAGCGCCTTACAATGAGCAGTTCTTC
V: TRBV29-1; D: TRBD2; J: TRBJ2-1; size: once; CDR3: CNSARGNGQFF; DNA: TGCAACTCGGCGCGGGGGAACGGGCAGTTCTTC
V: TRBV30; D: NA; J: TRBJ1-3; size: few; CDR3: CAWQGTGPNTIYF; DNA: TGTGCCTGGCAGGGAACAGGGCCAAACACCATATATTTT
V: TRBV19; D: TRBD1; J: TRBJ1-2; size: few; CDR3: CASSPWGQGPNYGYTF; DNA: TGTGCCAGTAGTCCCTGGGGACAGGGCCCTAACTATGGCTACACCTTC
V: TRBV20-1; D: NA; J: TRBJ1-2; size: many; CDR3: CSARAGTLRGYTF; DNA: TGCAGTGCTAGAGCCGGGACATTGCGGGGCTACACCTTC
V: TRBV28; D: NA; J: TRBJ1-4; size: NA; CDR3: CASSWWGRSNEKLFF; DNA: TGTGCCAGCAGTTGGTGGGGGCGGTCTAATGAAAAACTGTTTTTT
V: TRBV4-1; D: NA; J: TRBJ1-2; size: NA; CDR3: CASSPFAGGFYGYTF; DNA: TGCGCCAGCAGCCCCTTCGCGGGGGGTTTCTATGGCTACACCTTC
V: TRBV6-1; D: NA; J: TRBJ2-1; size: many; CDR3: CASRSRGLNEQFF; DNA: TGTGCCAGCCGGTCCCGGGGGCTCAATGAGCAGTTCTTC
V: TRBV7-6; D: TRBD2; J: TRBJ2-1; size: many; CDR3: CASSLVAGGSYNEQFF; DNA: TGTGCCAGCAGCTTGGTAGCGGGAGGGTCTTACAATGAGCAGTTCTTC
V: TRBV7-9; D: TRBD1; J: TRBJ2-2; size: NA; CDR3: CASSLPGQGTGELLF; DNA: TGTGCCAGCAGCCTTCCGGGACAGGGGACCGGGGAGCTGCTTTTT
V: TRBV29-1; D: NA; J: TRBJ2-1; size: few; CDR3: CSVELGGSYNEQFF; DNA: TGCAGCGTTGAACTAGGGGGCTCCTACAATGAGCAGTTCTTC
V: TRBV6-1; D: NA; J: TRBJ1-1; size: few; CDR3: CASSYIGRGNTEAFF; DNA: TGTGCCAGCAGTTATATAGGCAGGGGGAACACTGAAGCTTTCTTT
V: TRBV7-7; D: NA; J: TRBJ2-3; size: many; CDR3: CASSQTMAATDTQYF; DNA: TGTGCTAGCAGCCAAACTATGGCGGCTACAGATACGCAGTATTTT
V: TRBV5-6; D: TRBD1; J: TRBJ1-6; size: NA; CDR3: CASRPGQGESPLHF; DNA: TGTGCCAGCAGGCCGGGACAGGGGGAATCACCCCTCCACTTT
V: TRBV28; D: TRBD1; J: TRBJ2-5; size: many; CDR3: CASSSPTGPETQYF; DNA: TGTGCCAGCAGTTCCCCGACAGGGCCAGAGACCCAGTACTTC
V: TRBV20-1; D: TRBD2; J: TRBJ2-7; size: many; CDR3: CSALGLADSYEQYF; DNA: TGCAGTGCCCTGGGACTAGCGGACTCCTACGAGCAGTACTTC
V: TRBV6-6; D: TRBD2; J: TRBJ2-1; size: NA; CDR3: CASSYSGTSGRISADEQFF; DNA: TGTGCCAGCAGTTACTCCGGGACTAGCGGGAGGATTTCGGCCGATGAGCAGTTCTTC
V: TRBV28; D: NA; J: TRBJ1-1; size: few; CDR3: CASSWDREYTEAFF; DNA: TGTGCCAGCAGTTGGGATCGAGAATACACTGAAGCTTTCTTT
V: TRBV19; D: TRBD2; J: TRBJ2-1; size: NA; CDR3: CASSIVVDWLAGGPDEQFF; DNA: TGTGCCAGTAGTATAGTGGTCGATTGGTTAGCGGGAGGGCCGGATGAGCAGTTCTTC
V: TRBV9; D: NA; J: TRBJ1-3; size: few; CDR3: CASSVARGGTYSGNTIYF; DNA: TGTGCCAGCAGCGTAGCTCGAGGGGGAACGTACTCTGGAAACACCATATATTTT
V: TRBV6-1; D: NA; J: TRBJ1-1; size: many; CDR3: CASSETLNTEAFF; DNA: TGTGCCAGCAGTGAGACACTGAACACTGAAGCTTTCTTT
V: TRBV12-3/TRBV12-4; D: TRBD2; J: TRBJ2-2; size: many; CDR3: CASSLDGRAGELFF; DNA: TGTGCCAGCAGTTTAGACGGGAGGGCCGGGGAGCTGTTTTTT
V: TRBV24-1; D: NA; J: TRBJ2-7; size: many; CDR3: CATSDSRGVPYEQYF; DNA: TGTGCCACCAGTGACTCCAGGGGGGTCCCCTACGAGCAGTACTTC
V: TRBV7-9; D: NA; J: TRBJ1-1; size: many; CDR3: CASSFLDTEAFF; DNA: TGTGCCAGCAGCTTTCTGGACACGGAAGCTTTCTTT
V: TRBV10-3; D: NA; J: TRBJ1-4; size: many; CDR3: CAISDTRSGNEKLFF; DNA: TGTGCCATCAGTGATACACGGTCAGGGAATGAAAAACTGTTTTTT
V: TRBV7-9; D: NA; J: TRBJ2-1; size: NA; CDR3: CASSDQLGGEQFF; DNA: TGTGCCAGCAGCGACCAATTGGGAGGTGAGCAGTTCTTC
V: TRBV19; D: NA; J: TRBJ1-4; size: few; CDR3: CASSPGRTNEKLFF; DNA: TGTGCCAGTAGTCCCGGACGGACTAATGAAAAACTGTTTTTT
V: TRBV28; D: TRBD1; J: TRBJ2-1; size: many; CDR3: CATDTGDAEQFF; DNA: TGTGCCACCGATACAGGGGACGCTGAGCAGTTCTTC
V: TRBV28; D: TRBD2; J: TRBJ2-1; size: NA; CDR3: CASLVSGRAREQFF; DNA: TGTGCCAGCCTTGTTAGCGGGAGGGCCCGGGAGCAGTTCTTC
V: TRBV9; D: NA; J: TRBJ2-1; size: NA; CDR3: CASSEKSGLWEQFF; DNA: TGTGCCAGCAGCGAAAAGTCCGGTTTATGGGAGCAGTTCTTC
V: TRBV24-1; D: NA; J: TRBJ2-2; size: few; CDR3: CATSGPRDGTNGELFF; DNA: TGTGCCACCAGTGGACCCAGGGACGGAACGAACGGGGAGCTGTTTTTT
V: TRBV5-1; D: NA; J: TRBJ1-1; size: many; CDR3: CASSLGQGGRTEAFF; DNA: TGCGCCAGCAGCTTAGGTCAGGGAGGGAGGACTGAAGCTTTCTTT
V: TRBV5-1; D: TRBD2; J: TRBJ2-7; size: few; CDR3: CASTRTGGGYEQYF; DNA: TGCGCCAGCACCCGAACCGGGGGGGGCTACGAGCAGTACTTC
V: TRBV9; D: TRBD1; J: TRBJ2-3; size: many; CDR3: CASSVNSRGPDTQYF; DNA: TGTGCCAGCAGCGTTAATAGTAGGGGGCCGGATACGCAGTATTTT
V: TRBV29-1; D: NA; J: TRBJ1-3; size: few; CDR3: CSVEDGNTIYF; DNA: TGCAGCGTTGAAGATGGAAACACCATATATTTT
V: TRBV12-3/TRBV12-4; D: TRBD1; J: TRBJ1-5; size: NA; CDR3: CASSFDDRGTDQPQHF; DNA: TGTGCCAGCAGTTTTGACGACAGGGGGACCGATCAGCCCCAGCATTTT
V: TRBV6-1; D: TRBD1; J: TRBJ1-4; size: many; CDR3: CASSTGGGFEKLFF; DNA: TGTGCCAGCAGTACAGGGGGCGGATTCGAAAAACTGTTTTTT
V: TRBV2; D: TRBD1; J: TRBJ2-2; size: many; CDR3: CASLGGTANTGELFF; DNA: TGTGCCAGCCTCGGTGGGACAGCGAACACCGGGGAGCTGTTTTTT
V: TRBV9; D: NA; J: TRBJ1-1; size: many; CDR3: CASSPPLGVGTEAFF; DNA: TGTGCCAGCAGCCCCCCCTTAGGGGTTGGCACTGAAGCTTTCTTT
V: TRBV25-1; D: NA; J: TRBJ2-4; size: few; CDR3: CASSGSDRPGNIQYF; DNA: TGTGCCAGCAGTGGATCGGACAGACCGGGGAACATTCAGTACTTC
V: TRBV6-1; D: TRBD1; J: TRBJ1-1; size: many; CDR3: CASSADRVGTEAFF; DNA: TGTGCCAGCAGTGCAGACAGGGTTGGAACTGAAGCTTTCTTT
V: TRBV4-1; D: TRBD2; J: TRBJ2-1; size: many; CDR3: CASSQEGPGTSGRYEQFF; DNA: TGCGCCAGCAGCCAAGAAGGGCCCGGGACTAGCGGGAGGTATGAGCAGTTCTTC
V: TRBV11-2; D: TRBD2; J: TRBJ2-1; size: many; CDR3: CASSFRSGGKNEQFF; DNA: TGTGCCAGCAGCTTTCGTTCGGGAGGTAAAAATGAGCAGTTCTTC
V: TRBV18; D: TRBD1; J: TRBJ2-2; size: NA; CDR3: CASSRGQGHGELFF; DNA: TGTGCCAGCTCACGGGGACAGGGTCACGGGGAGCTGTTTTTT
V: TRBV20-1; D: NA; J: TRBJ2-7; size: many; CDR3: CSARDPGAGTYEQYF; DNA: TGCAGTGCTAGAGATCCGGGGGCGGGTACCTACGAGCAGTACTTC